This T cell receptor (beta chain) was sequenced during a study of shared clonotypes between healthy human individuals (dated by TCRdb to 2018 to 2021). For context, the study as a whole: A couple of women and a few men aged 18 to 49 years were included in the cohort. For each donor, three plates each were used for CD4 naive and CD4 memory, two plates were used for CD8 naive, and one plate was used for CD8 memory. Blood TCR repertoires of 5 or 6 healthy adults were deeply sequenced to estimate repertoire size and the extent of clonotype sharing between individuals. To increase sequencing depth and limit assay-specific biases, different laboratories used diverse techniques to prepare libraries and sequence TCR repertoires. Per donor, leukapheresis produced somewhere between about 0.9 and 9.5 billion PBMCs. What the study reported, not specific to this receptor: Sampling was restricted to blood, and TCR repertoires in tissue are likely to differ from TCR repertoires in blood. Compared with non-shared clonotypes, the clonotypes found in all four sorted-subset donors had higher generation probabilities. Pairwise subsampling led to the expectation that sequencing depth would affect the degree of clonotype sharing among donors. Rarefaction of sorted-subset datasets indicated incomplete sequencing despite the large sequencing depth. Because the study included only a small number of donors, the genetic and exposure-history diversity represented was limited. Sharing across a few donors was observed for about 5% of naive CD4, 3.5% of naive CD8, 2% to 2.5% of memory CD4, and roughly 0.4% of memory CD8 clonotypes. Larger estimated clonotype richness was generally found for naive subsets than for memory subsets.

This clone was seen only once. This receptor's antigen is unknown. No per-base quality is available; no much larger clone lies one base away. The CDR1 and CDR2 encoded by the germline V gene (reference sequence) are SEHNR and FQNEAQ. The junction shows trimming of 4 bases on V and 0 bases on J, and the gene matches do not reach 9 bases of it. Reading from cysteine to phenylalanine, the CDR3 counts 16 amino acids. The entry retains the CDR3 DNA only, 48 bases that are in frame from base 1. Using the deep immunoSEQ assay, multiplex PCR amplified TCR CDR3 regions from genomic DNA. Extracted genomic DNA from each cell subset was spread evenly across all wells of several immunoSEQ 96-well plates, with each plate serving as a replicate. For sorted subsets, approximately 200 ng of genomic DNA, equivalent to 30,000 or so T cell genomes, went into each replicate PCR. The purified libraries were quantified using a Qubit 3.0 fluorometer, sized with a Bioanalyzer 2100, and then quantified again using the KAPA Library Quantification kit. Every immunoSEQ 96-well plate was sequenced on a dedicated single-read 150-cycle Illumina NextSeq 550 flow cell. The paper's processing steps were these. Because the immunoSEQ output included only junctional sequences and no quality scores, the filtering could not be the same as the filtering used for full-length reads. To assign V/J genes and CDR3, sequences were annotated against IMGT germline references using PyIR, a Python wrapper for IgBLAST v1.9. Reads were filtered out if the reads had weak V/J assignments (E-value above 1e-6), no CDR3, stop codons, out-of-frame junctions, or ambiguous translated residues. A V3J clonotype was defined by an identical inferred V gene, J gene, and CDR3 amino acid sequence. To compute the percentage overlap between repertoires, the number of shared unique clonotypes was divided by the size of the smaller repertoire. Three approaches were used to assess repertoire richness: RTK rarefaction, the Chao1 estimator, and Recon v2.1 estimates of unobserved clonotypes. OLGA was used to compute generation probabilities for all TCRbeta clonotypes that the gDNA method yielded from a handful of donors. Not all clones reach the TCRdb copy of this immuneACCESS table, which keeps in-frame sequences only. Checked studies attribute under half of the gap to unresolved V genes and leave the rest unexplained. V and J calls and clone size are those listed in that table; D and trimming were worked out from the DNA. The sample table holds about 2.2 million clones, of which about 94% were seen once. The ten largest account for over 1.5% of the sample.

CD8 naive samples consisted of CD45RO-negative cells that were positively selected for CCR7, yielding a CD45RA+CCR7+ population without TemRA cells. The donors were healthy, HIV-negative adults who had no recently reported acute infections or vaccinations. All donors were Caucasian adults living in Nashville, Tennessee, USA. Blood was collected by leukapheresis, and PBMCs were isolated by Ficoll-Histopaque density gradient centrifugation and then cryopreserved in liquid nitrogen vapor phase. Analytical flow cytometry was used to check the purity and quantity of every magnetically sorted T cell population. Each sorted fraction had its genomic DNA isolated and then quantified by UV absorbance on a Nanodrop 2000c.

The rearrangement combines TRBV7-9 with TRBJ2-7; TRBD2 agrees with 7 junctional bases. The source is a man aged 18-30 years in good health. Some clones in this sample may be carry-over from other donors' samples. The sequenced sample consisted of naive CD8+ T cells from PBMCs. Reading the label with the study, this specimen's cell subset or site is: CD45RA+CCR7+. The CDR3 is CASSSTGGRGSYEQYF. The nucleotides are TGTGCCAGCAGCTCAACCGGGGGGAGAGGCTCCTACGAGCAGTACTTC.